The entry below gives a single TCR beta chain sequence along with its context. The antigen remains unidentified. Construction of the TCRbeta library involved unique molecular identifiers. TCRdb processed the PCR reads anew with MiXCR; each CDR3 protein has one entry. The table includes about a million distinct CDR3 sequences, around 30% detected once. This sample stems from a study of T-cell reconstitution after alpha-beta-depleted transplantation in children. Study-level results: Day-60 TCRbeta diversity that was high in some patients was derived from surviving recipient T cells and thymic progenitors. Reportedly, alpha-beta T cells present about two months post-transplant originated from several hundred expanded clones of graft origin. Hyperexpanded clones declined; after one year, newly produced T cells mostly supplied diversity.

CDR1 MDHEN and CDR2 SYDVKM come from the germline V gene. V was clipped by 3 bases and J by 3 bases, with 14 bases between them. This CDR3 comprises 15 residues. This sample comprised PBMCs, mostly from graft donor cells, obtained 360 days after TCRalphabeta/CD19-depleted stem cell transplant. The source of this sequence is a boy under three years old who had a stem cell transplant for SCID, so the T cells may come from the graft donor. The rearrangement links TRBV28 to TRBJ1-2; possibly TRBD1 for D (6 bases). Here the CDR3 DNA reads TGTGCCAGCAGTTTGTTAAGGGGGACGGACTATGGCTACACCTTC. Translated, it gives CASSLLRGTDYGYTF.